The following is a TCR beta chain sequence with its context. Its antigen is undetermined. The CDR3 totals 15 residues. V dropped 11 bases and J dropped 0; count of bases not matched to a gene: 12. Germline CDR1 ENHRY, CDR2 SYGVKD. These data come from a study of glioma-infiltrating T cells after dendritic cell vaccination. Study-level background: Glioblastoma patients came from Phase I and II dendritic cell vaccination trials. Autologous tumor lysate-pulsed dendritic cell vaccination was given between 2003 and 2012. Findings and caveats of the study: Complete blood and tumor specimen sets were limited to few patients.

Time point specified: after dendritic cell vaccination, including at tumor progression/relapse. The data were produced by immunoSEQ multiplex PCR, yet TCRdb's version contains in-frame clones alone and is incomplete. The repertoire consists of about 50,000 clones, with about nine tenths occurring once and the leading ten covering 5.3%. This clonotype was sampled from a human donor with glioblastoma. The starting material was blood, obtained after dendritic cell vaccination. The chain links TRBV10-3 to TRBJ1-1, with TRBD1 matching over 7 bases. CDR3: CAFRGTADLNTEAFF. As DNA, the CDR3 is TGTGCCTTTCGGGGGACAGCCGACTTGAACACTGAAGCTTTCTTT.